The 4 T cell receptor beta chains below come from one sample, sequenced in a study of T-cell memory formation after mild COVID-19. TCRdb reanalysed the 5' RACE reads using MiXCR and keeps one entry per CDR3 protein. The sample has 530,000 or so distinct CDR3 sequences, roughly 17% seen once. Sequenced material: PBMCs or a T cell subset sorted from them (not recorded which). All receptors come from an adult woman who had mild COVID-19 (a few samples of this study predate the infection). Cell type and time point are not known.

Only a few counts were recorded for this clonotype. The rearrangement links TRBV7-7 to TRBJ2-1; 9 bases agree with TRBD1. With 8 bases clipped from V and 8 bases from J, the junction kept 13 bases outside the gene matches. This CDR3 spans 15 amino acids. CDR1 and CDR2 (germline): SSHAT, FNYEAQ (reference sequence). The CDR3 here is CASSLGQGFIYEQFF. The DNA for the CDR3 is TGTGCCAGCTCCCTGGGACAGGGTTTTATCTATGAGCAGTTCTTC.

The chain combines TRBV7-8 with TRBJ2-2; the match to TRBD1 covers 9 bases. Germline CDR1 reads SGHVS; CDR2 reads FQNEAQ. After removal of 4 bases from V and 7 bases from J, the junction contained 10 bases not matched to a gene. This CDR3 has 16 residues. CDR3 bases: TGTGCCAGCAGCTCCAATAGACAGGGGGTTGTCGGGGAGCTGTTTTTT. Encoded protein: CASSSNRQGVVGELFF.

This clonotype was found a few times. The rearrangement links TRBV2 to TRBJ2-1; D is undetermined. With 3 bases removed from V and 8 bases from J, the gap between germline ends came to 5 bases. This CDR3 comprises 11 residues. The germline V gene has CDR1 SNHLY and CDR2 FYNNEI. CDR3 nucleotides: TGTGCCAGCAGTGATACGTATGAGCAGTTCTTC. Translation gives CASSDTYEQFF.

In this sample, this clonotype turned up a few times. The CDR3 loop reads CASSFYLAGGLEQFF. CDR3 sequence (DNA): TGCGCCAGCAGCTTTTATCTAGCGGGGGGGCTTGAGCAGTTCTTC. The chain recombines TRBV5-1 with TRBJ2-1; 12 positions agree with TRBD2. This CDR3 region has 15 residues. V gave up 2 bases and J gave up 9 bases; unmatched junction bases: 6. CDR1 is SGHRS, CDR2 YFSETQ, per germline.